A single TCR beta chain is shown here with its context. The specificity of this receptor is unknown. No base qualities exist here, and no much larger clone lies one base off it. The sample is drawn from a study of technical replicates of blood from several donors (dated by TCRdb to about 2017). Trimmed from V: 6 bases; trimmed from J: 5 bases; junction bases lacking a gene match: 10. The germline V gene specifies SNHLY as CDR1 and FYNNEI as CDR2. The CDR3 covers 15 residues, taking in both the cysteine and the phenylalanine. The read is trimmed to its CDR3 DNA, 45 bases read in frame from base 1. Library creation used the immunoSEQ multiplex PCR assay. Sourced from immuneACCESS, this table was stored by TCRdb with only in-frame sequences that have V and J called. A share of the clones is absent; for the studies checked, an unresolved V gene accounts for under half, and the remainder has no known explanation. The sample contains roughly 100,000 clones, 90% to 96% of them found a single time. Roughly 0.36% of the sample is taken by the ten largest.

The receptor's source is a human donor in good health. The sequence joins TRBV2 to TRBJ2-1, with 7 middle bases fitting TRBD1. Sequenced: T cells isolated from PBMCs. CDR3 reads: CASSDIGQEDNEQFF. The nucleotides are TGTGCCAGCAGCGATATCGGACAGGAGGACAATGAGCAGTTCTTC. Joined to the reference TRBV2 and TRBJ2-1 proteins, this CDR3 gives the full variable domain: EPEVTQTPSHQVTQMGQEVILRCVPISNHLYFYWYRQILGQKVEFLVSFYNNEISEKSEIFDDQFSVERPDGSNFTLKIRSTKLEDSAMYFCASSDIGQEDNEQFFGPGTRLTVL.